This T cell receptor (beta chain) was retrieved from a study of patients and donors after allogeneic stem cell transplantation. One entry per CDR3 protein, called by TCRdb with MiXCR from the RT-PCR reads. This repertoire shows 100,000 to 120,000 distinct CDR3 sequences, over 30% found once; its top ten account for under 30%. Trimming shortened V by 2 bases and J by 5 bases, and 12 bases separated the two germline ends. CDR1 MNHEY and CDR2 SVGEGT come from the germline V gene. The CDR3 has 14 residues. Material for sequencing was blood, either unsorted or a sorted T cell fraction (not recorded which). The TCR was taken from a human donor who was either an allogeneic HSCT recipient or a stem cell or donor lymphocyte infusion donor (not recorded which). It is not recorded whose cells these are; they may come from a transplant donor. The chain has TRBV6-2 or TRBV6-3 and TRBJ2-5, with a tentative D call TRBD2 (6 bases). As DNA, the CDR3 is TGTGCCAGCAGTTACGGCCGGAGGGTTGAGACCCAGTACTTC. Residues: CASSYGRRVETQYF.